The 18 T cell receptor beta chains below all came from one sample that was sequenced in a study of cytomegalovirus exposure and HLA in healthy donors. The primer mix had 60 Vbeta and 13 Jbeta primers. Data came from immunoSEQ multiplex PCR; TCRdb stores just in-frame clones and leaves some out. The table includes about 99,000 clones, about 80% detected once. Sequencing was performed on PBMCs. Receptors were obtained from a woman younger than 30 in good health and CMV-seropositive.

In this sample, this clone turned up once. The CDR3 ends on some other residue instead of the conserved phenylalanine or tryptophan, so this is likely a read error. This chain joins TRBV28 and TRBJ1-5, with 9 bases fitting TRBD1. Losses at the gene ends were 7 bases for V and 3 bases for J; bases not matched to a gene: 10. This CDR3 comprises 16 residues. Germline V gene lookup returns CDR1 MDHEN and CDR2 SYDVKM. The CDR3 region is CASTLWGQGNNQPQHV. CDR3 nucleotides: TGTGCCAGCACCTTATGGGGACAGGGCAACAATCAGCCCCAGCATGTT.

This clone appeared a few times. V is TRBV2 and J is TRBJ2-7; the match to TRBD2 covers 9 bases. Losses at the gene ends were 3 bases for V and 4 bases for J; bases not matched to a gene: 7. CDR1 and CDR2 (germline): SNHLY, FYNNEI. This CDR3 is 15 amino acids long. The CDR3 DNA reads TGTGCCAGCAGTGAGTTGGGACTAGCATTGTACGAGCAGTACTTC. This translates into CASSELGLALYEQYF.

This clone was found a few times. The chain carries TRBV7-8 and TRBJ2-7; 7 bases are shared with TRBD1. The CDR3 extends over 13 amino acids. Germline V CDR1 and CDR2: SGHVS, FQNEAQ. Germline trimming cut 6 bases from V and 1 base from J; bases unmatched to any gene: 3. CDR3 sequence (DNA): TGTGCCAGCAGGGACAGGACTTCCTACGAGCAGTACTTC. It encodes CASRDRTSYEQYF.

The chain is built from TRBV25-1 and TRBJ2-2; weak D call: TRBD1 (7 bases). The germline V and J ends were trimmed by 6 bases and 2 bases, with 10 bases remaining between them. The CDR3 spans 14 residues. In germline, CDR1 is MGHDK, CDR2 SYGVNS. CDR3 residues: CASSQGGNTGELFF. The CDR3 DNA sequence: TGTGCCAGCAGCCAGGGGGGAAACACCGGGGAGCTGTTTTTT.

This clone appeared once. The chain uses TRBV5-4 and TRBJ2-3; 7 bases map to TRBD1. This CDR3 has 15 amino acids. With V trimmed by 0 bases and J by 2 bases, 3 bases remained unmatched. The germline CDR1 and CDR2 sequences are SGHNT and YYREEE (reference sequence). The CDR3 spells CASSLEGGNTDTQYF. The CDR3, as DNA: TGTGCCAGCAGCTTGGAAGGGGGCAACACAGATACGCAGTATTTT.

The rearrangement joins TRBV7-2 to TRBJ2-1; no firm D call. Germline V gene lookup returns CDR1 SGHTA and CDR2 FQGNSA. This CDR3 has 11 amino acids. V shed 8 bases and J shed 10 bases, with 12 bases lying between them. The CDR3 here is CASGLLAEQFF. The DNA of the CDR3 is TGTGCCAGCGGCCTGTTAGCCGAGCAGTTCTTC.

This rearrangement joins TRBV27 to TRBJ1-2; 9 nucleotides agree with TRBD1. Losses at the gene ends were 2 bases for V and 2 bases for J; bases not matched to a gene: 0. The germline V gene encodes CDR1 MNHEY and CDR2 SMNVEV (reference sequence). This CDR3 spans 14 amino acids. This CDR3 is CASSLGQGNYGYTF. In nucleotides, the CDR3 is TGTGCCAGCAGTTTAGGACAGGGGAACTATGGCTACACCTTC.

The chain couples TRBV7-9 to TRBJ2-7, with 10 positions matching TRBD2. Germline V gene lookup returns CDR1 SEHNR and CDR2 FQNEAQ (reference sequence). Germline trimming cut 5 bases from V and 3 bases from J; bases unmatched to any gene: 10. The CDR3 contains 16 residues. For the CDR3, the DNA is TGTGCCAGCAGCACCACCAGCGGGAGGGGGCGCTACGAGCAGTACTTC. It is translated as CASSTTSGRGRYEQYF.

As concerns this clone: Compared with germline, one end of the junction differs, possibly owing to a read error. J is TRBJ2-7 and V is TRBV7-8, with 9 bases fitting TRBD2. The CDR3 is 15 residues long. Germline V gives CDR1 SGHVS, CDR2 FQNEAQ. In DNA, the CDR3 is TGTGCCAGCAGTTTAGCTAGCGGGGCTTACTACGAGCAGTACTTC. Translating gives CASSLASGAYYEQYF.

The chain joins TRBV28 to TRBJ2-1, with a tentative D call TRBD2 (6 bases). The germline V gene has CDR1 MDHEN and CDR2 SYDVKM. CDR3 size: 13 residues. The V end lost 2 bases, the J end lost 14 bases, and 16 bases lay between the germline ends. The CDR3 DNA reads as TGTGCCAGCAGTTTACCGGACGGACTACGGGAGTTCTTC. It yields the protein CASSLPDGLREFF.

The CDR3: CAWTSGSRETQYF. In nucleotides, the CDR3 is TGTGCCTGGACTAGCGGGAGCCGGGAGACCCAGTACTTC. J is TRBJ2-5 and V is TRBV30; 10 bases are shared with TRBD2. The CDR3 consists of 13 residues. V lost 4 bases and J lost 5; bases outside the gene matches: 4. The germline gives CDR1 GTSNPN, CDR2 SVGIG (reference sequence).

This clone was observed a handful of times. The chain is built from TRBV28 and TRBJ2-1; 9 bases are a match to TRBD1. With 3 bases clipped from V and 7 bases from J, the junction kept 1 base outside the gene matches. CDR3 length: 13 amino acids. CDR1 is MDHEN, CDR2 SYDVKM, per germline. The CDR3 here is CASSFGQGNEQFF. CDR3 in DNA: TGTGCCAGCAGTTTCGGACAGGGGAATGAGCAGTTCTTC.

This clone was recorded a few times. This chain joins TRBV2 and TRBJ1-2, with D perhaps matching TRBD1 (6 bases). Deletions cut 5 bases from V and 6 bases from J, with 19 bases between. Germline CDR1 and CDR2: SNHLY and FYNNEI. This CDR3 has 15 amino acids. The CDR3: CASSPTGSDGDGYTF. DNA for the CDR3: TGTGCCAGCAGTCCGACAGGATCTGACGGCGATGGCTACACCTTC.

This chain joins TRBV5-4 and TRBJ2-3; D perhaps matches TRBD2 (5 bases). The CDR3 extends over 16 amino acids. Trimming pared 4 bases from V and 1 base from J, leaving 16 bases between. The germline V gene encodes CDR1 SGHNT and CDR2 YYREEE (reference sequence). DNA of the CDR3: TGTGCCAGCAGCACCCAGGCTAGCCCTCGCACAGATACGCAGTATTTT. As protein: CASSTQASPRTDTQYF.

The chain joins TRBV5-5 to TRBJ1-1, with a tentative D call TRBD1 (6 bases). The CDR3 is made up of 15 amino acids. Per germline, CDR1 SGHKS and CDR2 YYEKEE (reference sequence). Trimming removed 3 bases at V and 3 bases at J, with 15 bases between. CDR3 amino acids: CASSSPDRQDTEAFF. The DNA of the CDR3 is TGTGCCAGCAGCTCACCAGACAGGCAGGACACTGAAGCTTTCTTT.

V and J are TRBV5-6 and TRBJ1-1; D ambiguous. The CDR3 runs 13 residues. The germline V gene has CDR1 SGHDT and CDR2 YYEEEE. The V end was cut by 0 bases, the J end by 4 bases, with 7 bases between. Here the CDR3 DNA reads TGTGCCAGCAGCTTGGACCGGGGCACTGAAGCTTTCTTT. The encoded protein is CASSLDRGTEAFF.

This clone has only a few counts. The chain couples TRBV13 to TRBJ1-2, with TRBD1 as a possible D gene (5 bases). CDR3 size: 13 residues. Germline V CDR1 and CDR2: PRHDT, FYEKMQ (reference sequence). Trimming removed 2 bases at V and 6 bases at J, with 10 bases between. CDR3 loop: CASSLFGGNGYTF. The CDR3 DNA reads TGTGCCAGCAGCTTATTCGGGGGTAATGGCTACACCTTC. Full variable domain (remainder filled in from reference TRBV13 and TRBJ1-2): AAGVIQSPRHLIKEKRETATLKCYPIPRHDTVYWYQQGPGQDPQFLISFYEKMQSDKGSIPDRFSAQQFSDYHSELNMSSLELGDSALYFCASSLFGGNGYTFGSGTRLTVV.

V usage is TRBV7-3 and J usage is TRBJ2-3; 10 bases line up with TRBD1. J gave up 4 bases and V 5 bases, and 9 bases lay outside the gene matches. Per germline, CDR1 SGHTA and CDR2 FQGTGA. The CDR3 covers 16 residues. CDR3 sequence: CASSPGGTGASDTQYF. DNA of the CDR3: TGTGCCAGCAGCCCAGGGGGGACAGGGGCTTCAGATACGCAGTATTTT.